The subject of this entry is one T cell receptor beta chain. Its antigen is unidentified. This specimen belongs to a study of cytomegalovirus exposure and HLA in healthy donors. General study findings and limits: Altogether, 160 or so TCR beta chains were recorded as cytomegalovirus-associated. Reports described diagnosis of cytomegalovirus status by the classifier as highly specific and sensitive. Across donors, most TCRs were seen rarely, yet some public ones were widespread.

Germline V lookup: CDR1 MGHRA, CDR2 YSYEKL. V was trimmed by 0 bases and J by 6 bases, leaving 11 bases between them. This CDR3 is 14 amino acids long. Profiled with immunoSEQ multiplex PCR; TCRdb holds only in-frame clones, not every one. Of more than 200,000 clones listed, 87% were seen once; the top ten hold 12%. The TCR sequence derives from a man between 18 and 35 years old in good health and CMV-seropositive. The sequencing input was PBMCs. J is TRBJ1-1 and V is TRBV4-1; no clear D gene. In nucleotides, the CDR3 is TGCGCCAGCAGCCAAGATTGGGCGGGGTCTGAAGCTTTCTTT. This encodes CASSQDWAGSEAFF.